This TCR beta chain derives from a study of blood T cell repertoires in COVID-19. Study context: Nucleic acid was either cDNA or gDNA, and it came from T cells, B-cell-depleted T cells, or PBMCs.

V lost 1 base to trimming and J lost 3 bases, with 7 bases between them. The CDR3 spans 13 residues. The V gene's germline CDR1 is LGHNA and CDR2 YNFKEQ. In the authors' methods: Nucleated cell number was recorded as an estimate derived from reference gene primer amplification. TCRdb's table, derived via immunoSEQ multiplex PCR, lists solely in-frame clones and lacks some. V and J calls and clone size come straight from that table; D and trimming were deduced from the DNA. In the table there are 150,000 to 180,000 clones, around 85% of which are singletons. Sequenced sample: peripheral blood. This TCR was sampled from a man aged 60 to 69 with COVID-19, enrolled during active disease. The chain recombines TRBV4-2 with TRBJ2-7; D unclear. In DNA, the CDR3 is TGTGCCAGCAGCCAAGGGCAGATCTACGAGCAGTACTTC. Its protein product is CASSQGQIYEQYF.